The clone carrying this TCR beta chain came up many times. RNA transcripts yielded amplified TCR beta CDR3 regions. HTBI primers drove first-round RT-PCR of the TCR CDR3. In TCRdb, the multiplex PCR reads were re-called with MiXCR into one record per CDR3 protein. Found here are some 570,000 distinct CDR3 sequences, roughly 15% of them singletons; the top ten hold 17%. This sample is part of a study of T cells in Graves' hyperthyroidism and ophthalmopathy. The TCR comes from a woman between 18 and 29 years old with Graves' ophthalmopathy. Sequenced: blood.

For the CDR3, the DNA is TGCAGTGTTCAAGTCGGGGGCACAGATACGCAGTATTTT. It specifies CSVQVGGTDTQYF. The chain employs TRBV20-1 and TRBJ2-3, with a possible D match to TRBD2 (5 bases). V lost 7 bases to trimming and J lost 1 base, with 12 bases between them. The CDR3 runs 13 residues. Germline V gene data show CDR1 as DFQATT and CDR2 as SNEGSKA (reference sequence).